One and the same sample provided the 22 T cell receptor beta chains below, sequenced in a study of blood T cells in healthy people across ages. Primers used in a second PCR of roughly 7 to 12 cycles were a sample-barcoded 5' primer and a J-beta primer mix. TCRdb reanalysed the 5' RACE reads using MiXCR and keeps one entry per CDR3 protein. This table has about a million distinct CDR3 sequences, 45% to 50% appearing once. The material sequenced was blood. The receptors derive from a man aged 25-40 years in good health.

This clonotype has a handful of counts. The gene calls are TRBV24-1 and TRBJ2-1; 10 bases are a match to TRBD1. CDR1 is KGHDR and CDR2 is SFDVKD in the germline V gene. The CDR3 loop spans 17 amino acids. Unmatched junction bases numbered 12, after V lost 5 bases and J lost 6 bases. The chain's CDR3 is CATSAIPGTGDFNEQFF. CDR3 in DNA: TGTGCCACCAGTGCCATCCCCGGGACAGGGGATTTCAATGAGCAGTTCTTC.

This clonotype came up a few times. This chain's CDR3 is CASTTVQGTNYGYTF. The CDR3 bases are TGTGCCAGCACGACCGTTCAGGGTACTAACTATGGCTACACCTTC. The chain joins TRBV12-3 or TRBV12-4 to TRBJ1-2, with TRBD1 as a possible D gene (5 bases). This CDR3 is built from 15 residues. Trimming shortened V by 7 bases and J by 0 bases, and 15 bases separated the two germline ends.

V is TRBV5-6 and J is TRBJ1-2; 10 nucleotides align to TRBD1. This CDR3 spans 13 amino acids. V lost 7 bases and J lost 8; bases outside the gene matches: 8. Germline values: CDR1 SGHDT, CDR2 YYEEEE. CDR3 in amino acids: CASVRQGARGYTF. The DNA for the CDR3 is TGTGCCAGCGTGAGACAGGGGGCAAGGGGCTACACCTTC. Looking up the rest from reference TRBV5-6 and TRBJ1-2 gives the full variable domain: DAGVTQSPTHLIKTRGQQVTLRCSPKSGHDTVSWYQQALGQGPQFIFQYYEEEERQRGNFPDRFSGHQFPNYSSELNVNALLLGDSALYLCASVRQGARGYTFGSGTRLTVV.

This chain connects TRBV9 to TRBJ2-3, with 9 bases lining up with TRBD1. Germline V lookup: CDR1 SGDLS, CDR2 YYNGEE. CDR3 length: 15 amino acids. Unmatched junction bases numbered 8, after V lost 4 bases and J lost 5 bases. The DNA of the CDR3 is TGTGCCAGCAGCAAACAGGGGGCGAGGGAAGATACGCAGTATTTT. This sequence encodes CASSKQGAREDTQYF.

This clonotype was observed a handful of times. A junction boundary mismatches the germline segment, possibly from a read error. V and J are TRBV11-2 and TRBJ2-7; D perhaps matches TRBD1 (5 bases). The length of the CDR3 is 13 residues. Germline assignment: CDR1 SGHAT and CDR2 FQNNGV. CDR3 nucleotides: TGTGCCAACAGCTTAGGGGTCTCCTACGAGCAGTACTTC. It specifies CANSLGVSYEQYF.

This clonotype was detected ten times or more. The chain combines TRBV10-3 with TRBJ2-1; D unclear. CDR3 length equals 11 residues. Trimming shortened V by 4 bases and J by 9 bases, and 7 bases separated the two germline ends. Germline CDR1 is ENHRY and CDR2 is SYGVKD. CDR3 DNA: TGTGCCATCAGTGCCCAGGTTGAGCAGTTCTTC. Translating it yields CAISAQVEQFF.

In its sample, this clonotype was seen a few times. The chain combines TRBV2 with TRBJ1-5, with 7 bases lining up with TRBD1. The J segment lost 7 bases and the V segment lost 6 bases, leaving 9 bases of the junction unmatched. The CDR3 consists of 14 residues. The V gene's germline CDR1 is SNHLY and CDR2 FYNNEI. The DNA for the CDR3 is TGTGCCAGCAGGAAGGAGGGGGCACGGCAGCCCCAGCATTTT. Translating gives CASRKEGARQPQHF.

A word on this clonotype: A much larger clone differs from this one at a single base, so this may be a read error. This chain uses TRBV29-1 with TRBJ1-2; 9 positions match TRBD1. The junction had 11 bases not matched to a gene; V was cut back by 7 bases and J by 8 bases. There are 13 residues in the CDR3. Germline CDR1 and CDR2: SQVTM and ANQGSEA. The CDR3 loop is CSGLEGQGRGYTF. Here the CDR3 DNA reads TGCAGCGGCTTAGAGGGACAGGGCCGGGGCTACACCTTC.

This clonotype was counted only a few times. This sequence joins TRBV28 and TRBJ2-3; TRBD2 matches 9 bases. The CDR3 is 16 residues long. Trimming removed 6 bases from V and 6 bases from J; junction bases left unmatched: 13. Germline V gene lookup returns CDR1 MDHEN and CDR2 SYDVKM. The CDR3 reads CASSSAGGPSGDTQYF. Here the CDR3 DNA reads TGTGCCAGCAGCTCAGCGGGGGGCCCATCAGGTGATACGCAGTATTTT.

The J gene is TRBJ2-7, the V gene TRBV5-1; D not certain. TRBJ2-5 matches the DNA end more closely, so the J call is doubtful. Germline CDR1 reads SGHRS; CDR2 reads YFSETQ. CDR3 length: 15 amino acids. CDR3 sequence: CASSCEFSGHETQYF. CDR3 coding DNA: TGCGCCAGCAGCTGTGAGTTTTCTGGGCATGAGACCCAGTACTTC.

The J gene is TRBJ2-3, the V gene TRBV11-2; TRBD2 matches at 10 bases. J gave up 3 bases and V 3 bases, and 12 bases lay outside the gene matches. The CDR3 is made up of 18 amino acids. Germline V gives CDR1 SGHAT, CDR2 FQNNGV. CDR3 sequence reads: CASSFYGLAGEGTDTQYF. In DNA, the CDR3 is TGTGCCAGCAGCTTTTATGGTCTAGCGGGGGAAGGGACAGATACGCAGTATTTT.

J is TRBJ1-2 and V is TRBV12-3 or TRBV12-4, with unresolved D. CDR3 length: 13 amino acids. V gave up 1 base and J gave up 5 bases, with 8 bases separating them. The chain's CDR3 is CASSLEPEYGYTF. In DNA form, the CDR3 reads TGTGCCAGCAGTTTAGAACCAGAATATGGCTACACCTTC.

This clonotype was counted ten times or more. The chain combines TRBV5-5 with TRBJ1-5; D may be TRBD1 (6 bases). This CDR3 has 14 amino acids. The V end was cut by 0 bases, the J end by 7 bases, with 11 bases between. The germline V gene has CDR1 SGHKS and CDR2 YYEKEE (reference sequence). Here the CDR3 DNA reads TGTGCCAGCAGCTTGGCCTTGGGGGCACAGCCCCAGCATTTT. Amino acid sequence: CASSLALGAQPQHF. The complete variable domain, with remaining parts taken from reference TRBV5-5 and TRBJ1-5, reads DAGVTQSPTHLIKTRGQQVTLRCSPISGHKSVSWYQQVLGQGPQFIFQYYEKEERGRGNFPDRFSARQFPNYSSELNVNALLLGDSALYLCASSLALGAQPQHFGDGTRLSIL.

This clonotype was found a few times. The V call is TRBV12-3 or TRBV12-4, the J call TRBJ2-1; D might be TRBD2 (7 bases). V shed 6 bases and J shed 2 bases, with 14 bases lying between them. The CDR3 is 15 residues long. The CDR3 protein is CASRGRGGAYNEQFF. The CDR3 DNA is TGTGCCAGCAGGGGAAGGGGGGGGGCCTACAATGAGCAGTTCTTC.

The chain joins TRBV7-2 to TRBJ2-4, with 9 bases fitting TRBD2. CDR3 length: 17 amino acids. V gave up 5 bases and J gave up 2 bases; unmatched junction bases: 10. Germline CDR1 is SGHTA and CDR2 is FQGNSA. The chain's CDR3 is CASSPGGAGGSKNIQYF. DNA for the CDR3: TGTGCCAGCAGCCCAGGCGGAGCGGGGGGCTCCAAAAACATTCAGTACTTC.

The chain couples TRBV7-3 to TRBJ2-1, with D perhaps assigned TRBD1 or TRBD2 (6 bases each). Germline lookup yields CDR1 SGHTA and CDR2 FQGTGA. This CDR3 spans 13 amino acids. Trimming left V 5 bases short and J 8 bases short, with 13 bases between. Here the CDR3 reads CASSAGQADEQFF. Here the CDR3 DNA reads TGTGCCAGCAGCGCGGGACAAGCGGATGAGCAGTTCTTC.

This clonotype has more than one count but fewer than ten. The chain carries TRBV4-3 and TRBJ2-6, with unresolved D. V gave up 0 bases and J gave up 4 bases, with 4 bases separating them. The CDR3 extends over 14 amino acids. Germline CDR1 and CDR2: LGHNA and YSLEER. CDR3 DNA sequence: TGCGCCAGCAGCCAAGAGACAGGGGCCAACGTCCTGACTTTC. Translating it yields CASSQETGANVLTF.

The gene calls are TRBV12-3 or TRBV12-4 and TRBJ2-3; 9 bases map to TRBD1. The CDR3 spans 12 residues. J was trimmed by 11 bases and V by 6 bases; bases with no gene match: 6. The DNA for the CDR3 is TGTGCCAGCAGCTATGGGACAGGGAGGCAGTATTTT. It is translated as CASSYGTGRQYF.

This clonotype has only one observation. The chain joins TRBV10-3 to TRBJ2-1; D is ambiguous. V was cut by 1 base and J by 10 bases, with 11 bases left in between. Germline CDR1 and CDR2: ENHRY and SYGVKD. This CDR3 spans 13 amino acids. CDR3 amino acids: CAISEFSLEEQFF. The CDR3, as DNA: TGTGCCATCAGTGAGTTTTCCCTGGAGGAGCAGTTCTTC.

The V gene is TRBV5-1, the J gene TRBJ2-7; D unresolved. The germline V and J ends were trimmed by 0 bases and 3 bases, with 13 bases remaining between them. The germline CDR1 and CDR2 sequences are SGHRS and YFSETQ. The CDR3 spans 15 residues. CDR3 protein: CASSLEEGPIYEQYF. The CDR3 DNA reads TGCGCCAGCAGCTTGGAGGAAGGACCCATCTACGAGCAGTACTTC. Complete variable domain (other parts from reference TRBV5-1 and TRBJ2-7): KAGVTQTPRYLIKTRGQQVTLSCSPISGHRSVSWYQQTPGQGLQFLFEYFSETQRNKGNFPGRFSGRQFSNSRSEMNVSTLELGDSALYLCASSLEEGPIYEQYFGPGTRLTVT.

A few counts support this clonotype. The chain joins TRBV2 to TRBJ2-1; D is tentatively TRBD1 or TRBD2 (6 bases each). Between the trimmed V and J ends, which lost 9 bases and 6 bases, there was a span of 15 bases. The CDR3 is 13 residues long. CDR1 SNHLY and CDR2 FYNNEI come from the germline V gene. CDR3 nucleotides: TGTGCCAGTGGGGGGCCTGTTCGCAATGAGCAGTTCTTC. Its protein product is CASGGPVRNEQFF. Combining the CDR3 with reference TRBV2 and TRBJ2-1 gives the whole variable domain EPEVTQTPSHQVTQMGQEVILRCVPISNHLYFYWYRQILGQKVEFLVSFYNNEISEKSEIFDDQFSVERPDGSNFTLKIRSTKLEDSAMYFCASGGPVRNEQFFGPGTRLTVL.

This chain connects TRBV2 to TRBJ1-3; D is uncertain. CDR3 size: 13 residues. Trimming left V 7 bases short and J 2 bases short, with 9 bases between. Germline values: CDR1 SNHLY, CDR2 FYNNEI. CDR3: CASTWTPGNTIYF. CDR3 DNA sequence: TGTGCCAGCACTTGGACCCCTGGAAACACCATATATTTT.